This T cell receptor beta chain was found in a study of blood T cell repertoires in COVID-19. The wider study: Samples of COVID-19 (acute and convalescent) were obtained from the United States, Italy and Spain.

Germline V gene lookup returns CDR1 LNHDA and CDR2 SQIVND (reference sequence). This CDR3 contains 15 residues. V gave up 5 bases and J gave up 3 bases, with 16 bases separating them. Only in-frame clones appear in the TCRdb table, and some are missing; sequencing was by immunoSEQ multiplex PCR. The table includes about 210,000 clones, roughly nine tenths detected once. The specimen was peripheral blood. The sequence was collected from a man aged 40-49 years with acute or convalescent COVID-19. V gene TRBV19 combines with J gene TRBJ1-2; D not resolved. The CDR3 spells CASSPAGLGYYGYTF. CDR3 nucleotides: TGTGCCAGTAGTCCCGCGGGCCTCGGGTACTATGGCTACACCTTC.